This T cell receptor beta chain appears in the sequencing data of a study of control samples from healthy donors and cancer patients. Sequencing used immunoSEQ multiplex PCR; TCRdb keeps in-frame clones, though not all of them. The table lists around 130,000 clones, roughly 91% of them singletons. The CDR3 length is 14 residues. Germline loops: CDR1 MGHDK, CDR2 SYGVNS. Trimming cost V 5 bases and J 4 bases, with 14 bases left between them. The receptor was isolated from a man aged 50 to 60 with head and neck cancer. This chain uses TRBV25-1 with TRBJ2-5, with D perhaps TRBD1 (6 bases). Sequenced material: PBMCs. The CDR3 loop is CASSRGKGIETQYF. CDR3 nucleotide sequence: TGTGCCAGCAGTAGGGGGAAAGGGATAGAGACCCAGTACTTC.